These 25 T cell receptor beta chains originate from one sample sequenced in a study of blood T cells in healthy people across ages. Using a J-beta primer mix together with a sample-barcoded 5' primer, a second PCR was run for about 6 to 11 cycles. TCRdb itself ran the 5' RACE reads through MiXCR, one entry per CDR3 protein. Among around 1.7 million distinct CDR3 sequences listed, 28% were seen once. Sequencing input: blood. These TCRs come from a woman between 25 and 40 years old in good health.

The chain uses TRBV9 and TRBJ2-4; D is tentatively TRBD1 or TRBD2 (6 bases each). V lost 7 bases and J 13 bases, leaving 21 bases between the germline ends. This CDR3 contains 13 residues. Per germline, CDR1 SGDLS and CDR2 YYNGEE. The CDR3 region is CASGHWGADEQYF. The CDR3 DNA reads as TGTGCCAGCGGGCATTGGGGGGCCGATGAGCAGTACTTC.

In this sample, this clonotype turned up a few times. The V call is TRBV5-1, the J call TRBJ2-6, with 9 bases identical to TRBD2. V gave up 3 bases and J gave up 3 bases; unmatched junction bases: 10. The CDR3 totals 18 residues. Germline V gene sequence: CDR1 SGHRS, CDR2 YFSETQ. CDR3 amino acids: CASSSASGVAGGANVLTF. The CDR3 nucleotides are TGCGCCAGCAGCTCCGCTAGCGGGGTTGCCGGTGGGGCCAACGTCCTGACTTTC.

With respect to this clonotype: As the CDR3 is not closed by the conserved phenylalanine or tryptophan, this likely results from a read error. The rearrangement links TRBV5-1 to TRBJ2-7; 8 bases are a match to TRBD2. The germline gives CDR1 SGHRS, CDR2 YFSETQ. The CDR3 totals 16 residues. Trimming at V came to 3 bases and at J to 0 bases, leaving 8 bases not matched to a gene. CDR3 in DNA: TGCGCCAGCAGCTGGATTAGCGGGGAGTCCTCCTACGAGCAGTACTGC. The encoded protein is CASSWISGESSYEQYC.

Points on this clonotype: At one end the junction does not follow the germline gene, possibly because of a read error. The rearrangement joins TRBV29-1 to TRBJ1-1; weak D call: TRBD1 (5 bases). Germline V gene data show CDR1 as SQVTM and CDR2 as ANQGSEA. The CDR3 is 12 residues long. The CDR3 nucleotides are TGCGGCGTACGCCGGGACGCCGCTGAAGCTTTCTTT. Its protein is CGVRRDAAEAFF.

This clonotype turned up a few times. The rearrangement joins TRBV2 to TRBJ2-7; D could derive from TRBD1 or TRBD2 (6 bases each). This CDR3 has 15 amino acids. Deletions cut 1 base from V and 4 bases from J, with 14 bases between. The V gene's germline CDR1 is SNHLY and CDR2 FYNNEI. In nucleotides, the CDR3 is TGTGCCAGCAGTGAAGAGGGGGGCCCTGATTACGAGCAGTACTTC. Protein sequence: CASSEEGGPDYEQYF.

This clonotype showed up just a few times. The rearrangement joins TRBV6-5 to TRBJ2-3; maybe TRBD2 (6 bases). Trimming removed 6 bases from V and 2 bases from J, with 18 bases in between. Germline CDR1 is MNHEY and CDR2 is SVGAGI. The CDR3 loop spans 16 amino acids. The CDR3 sequence: CASRGPGSPHTDTQYF. DNA for the CDR3: TGTGCCAGCAGAGGACCCGGGAGCCCCCACACAGATACGCAGTATTTT.

As for this clonotype: Sequence at one end of the junction differs from germline and may be a read error. This rearrangement joins TRBV4-3 to TRBJ2-4; tentatively, D is TRBD2 (6 bases). The assigned J gene may be wrong: the sequence end matches TRBJ2-7 better. Per germline, CDR1 LGHNA and CDR2 YSLEER. This CDR3 contains 15 residues. This CDR3 reads CANSQGEVGGYEQYF. In DNA form, the CDR3 reads TGCGCCAACAGCCAAGGGGAAGTGGGAGGCTACGAGCAGTACTTC.

Points on this clonotype: A much larger clone differs by one base, so this may be a read error. The chain links TRBV29-1 to TRBJ2-1; 7 bases are a match to TRBD2. This CDR3 comprises 14 residues. The trim removed 4 bases at V and 0 bases at J, leaving 3 bases unmatched. Germline V CDR1 and CDR2: SQVTM, ANQGSEA. CDR3: CSVGWTSSYNEQFF. CDR3 coding DNA: TGCAGCGTTGGGTGGACTAGCTCCTACAATGAGCAGTTCTTC.

The CDR3 coding sequence is TGTGCCAGCGCGGGCTCTTTCTACAATGAGCAGTTCTTC. It is translated as CASAGSFYNEQFF. The chain carries TRBV12-3 or TRBV12-4 and TRBJ2-1, with D tentatively TRBD2 (5 bases). The germline V and J ends were trimmed by 8 bases and 3 bases, with 11 bases remaining between them. The CDR3 is 13 amino acids.

This chain links TRBV12-3 or TRBV12-4 with TRBJ1-5, with 8 nucleotides matching TRBD1. The CDR3 totals 16 residues. The ends lost 6 bases at V and 0 bases at J; junction bases unmatched: 7. This CDR3 reads CASSHGQGYSNQPQHF. CDR3 coding DNA: TGTGCCAGCAGCCATGGACAGGGCTATAGCAATCAGCCCCAGCATTTT.

This chain connects TRBV5-6 to TRBJ2-1; 11 bases fit TRBD2. Germline loops: CDR1 SGHDT, CDR2 YYEEEE. The junction had 6 bases not matched to a gene; V was cut back by 0 bases and J by 10 bases. The length of the CDR3 is 15 residues. The CDR3 nucleotides are TGTGCCAGCAGCTTGGGGCTAGCGGGGGGCTGGGAGCAGTTCTTC. Encoded protein: CASSLGLAGGWEQFF.

This clonotype has a handful of counts. The V and J genes are TRBV7-2 and TRBJ2-5; D gene uncertain. The V end was cut by 5 bases, the J end by 11 bases, with 12 bases between. Per the germline V gene, CDR1 is SGHTA and CDR2 is FQGNSA. This CDR3 region has 11 residues. The CDR3 DNA reads as TGTGCCAGCAGCCCGAACAATGAGCAGTACTTC. Translated: CASSPNNEQYF.

The V and J genes are TRBV5-1 and TRBJ2-1; D is ambiguous. CDR1 is SGHRS, CDR2 YFSETQ, per germline. The CDR3 consists of 13 residues. Trimming cost V 4 bases and J 5 bases, with 10 bases left between them. The CDR3 protein is CASSVVSHNEQFF. The CDR3 region has the DNA TGCGCCAGCAGCGTAGTTAGCCACAATGAGCAGTTCTTC. The whole variable domain, filled in from reference TRBV5-1 and TRBJ2-1, reads KAGVTQTPRYLIKTRGQQVTLSCSPISGHRSVSWYQQTPGQGLQFLFEYFSETQRNKGNFPGRFSGRQFSNSRSEMNVSTLELGDSALYLCASSVVSHNEQFFGPGTRLTVL.

Many counts were recorded for this clonotype. The chain is built from TRBV11-2 and TRBJ2-1; TRBD2 matches 8 bases. Trimming at V came to 2 bases and at J to 4 bases, leaving 7 bases not matched to a gene. The CDR3 length is 16 residues. CDR1 SGHAT and CDR2 FQNNGV come from the germline V gene. CDR3 sequence reads: CASSLFLAGSYNEQFF. CDR3 nucleotide sequence: TGTGCCAGCAGCTTATTCCTAGCGGGTAGTTACAATGAGCAGTTCTTC.

This clonotype was found many times. This sequence joins TRBV20-1 and TRBJ2-7, with a tentative D call TRBD2 (7 bases). V was pared by 0 bases and J by 5 bases, with 17 bases between. This CDR3 is 15 amino acids long. Germline CDR1 reads DFQATT; CDR2 reads SNEGSKA (reference sequence). The CDR3 protein is CSAREGAGARNEQYF. The CDR3 DNA sequence: TGCAGTGCTAGAGAGGGGGCGGGAGCGAGGAACGAGCAGTACTTC.

In its sample, this clonotype was seen a few times. The CDR3 DNA sequence: TGTGCCAGCAGTTTGGGCGGGTTCCAACGCACAGATACGCAGTATTTT. It codes for CASSLGGFQRTDTQYF. The rearrangement joins TRBV12-3 or TRBV12-4 to TRBJ2-3, with TRBD2 as a possible D gene (5 bases). V was pared by 3 bases and J by 1 base, with 14 bases between. There are 16 residues in the CDR3.

The chain employs TRBV5-1 and TRBJ1-5; no firm D call. Germline V CDR1 and CDR2: SGHRS, YFSETQ. V lost 0 bases, J lost 8 bases, and 15 bases lay in between. This CDR3 comprises 15 residues. DNA of the CDR3: TGCGCCAGCAGCTTGGACGGCACTCAGGTGGAGCCCCAGCATTTT. This gives the protein CASSLDGTQVEPQHF.

V and J are TRBV20-1 and TRBJ2-1; D possibly uses TRBD1 or TRBD2 (7 bases each). This CDR3 region has 16 residues. Germline CDR1 DFQATT, CDR2 SNEGSKA (reference sequence). Deletions cut 5 bases from V and 1 base from J, with 18 bases between. The CDR3: CSAARTGEGSYNEQFF. The DNA for the CDR3 is TGCAGTGCTGCCCGAACAGGGGAGGGGTCCTACAATGAGCAGTTCTTC.

The rearrangement links TRBV20-1 to TRBJ2-3, with TRBD2 matching over 10 bases. The CDR3 spans 14 residues. Trimming removed 4 bases from V and 8 bases from J; junction bases left unmatched: 9. Germline V gene lookup returns CDR1 DFQATT and CDR2 SNEGSKA (reference sequence). The CDR3 DNA sequence: TGCAGTGCTAATCTAGCGGGGGCCTTTGTTACGCAGTATTTT. It is translated as CSANLAGAFVTQYF.

This clonotype showed up many times. The rearrangement links TRBV9 to TRBJ2-7; 10 bases align to TRBD2. V trimming: 4 bases; J trimming: 7 bases; junction bases outside the gene matches: 11. This CDR3 has 15 amino acids. Looked up from germline, CDR1 is SGDLS and CDR2 is YYNGEE. CDR3 DNA sequence: TGTGCCAGCAGCCCTCATCCTAGCGGGGGAGAGGAGCAGTACTTC. It is translated as CASSPHPSGGEEQYF.

Regarding this clonotype: One junction end does not reproduce the germline sequence, and a read error may be involved. This sequence joins TRBV5-6 and TRBJ2-7; perhaps TRBD1 as D (5 bases). The CDR3 is 14 residues long. Per the germline V gene, CDR1 is SGHDT and CDR2 is YYEEEE. The CDR3 loop reads CASSLRQRSYKQYF. The CDR3, as DNA: TGTGCCAGCAGCTTGAGACAGAGGTCCTACAAGCAGTACTTC. Filled out from reference TRBV5-6 and TRBJ2-7, the complete variable domain reads DAGVTQSPTHLIKTRGQQVTLRCSPKSGHDTVSWYQQALGQGPQFIFQYYEEEERQRGNFPDRFSGHQFPNYSSELNVNALLLGDSALYLCASSLRQRSYKQYFGPGTRLTVT.

Many counts were recorded for this clonotype. The chain is built from TRBV29-1 and TRBJ2-1, with 8 bases lining up with TRBD1. After removal of 8 bases from V and 7 bases from J, the junction contained 10 bases not matched to a gene. The germline gives CDR1 SQVTM, CDR2 ANQGSEA. This CDR3 contains 13 residues. CDR3 protein: CSTTGAEANEQFF. Written as DNA, the CDR3 is TGCAGCACGACAGGGGCAGAGGCGAATGAGCAGTTCTTC.

This sequence joins TRBV20-1 and TRBJ2-3; 8 bases align to TRBD2. After removal of 4 bases from V and 2 bases from J, the junction contained 14 bases not matched to a gene. The CDR3 is 17 residues long. Germline values: CDR1 DFQATT, CDR2 SNEGSKA (reference sequence). This CDR3 is CSAKSPLAGPHTDTQYF. In DNA form, the CDR3 reads TGCAGTGCTAAAAGCCCCTTAGCGGGGCCACACACAGATACGCAGTATTTT.

At least ten counts were recorded for this clonotype. V and J are TRBV12-3 or TRBV12-4 and TRBJ2-6; D remains ambiguous. Trimming cost V 8 bases and J 4 bases, with 9 bases left between them. This CDR3 has 13 residues. The CDR3 protein is CASGRRGANVLTF. In DNA, the CDR3 is TGTGCCAGCGGAAGGCGGGGGGCCAACGTCCTGACTTTC.

This clonotype showed up just a few times. This chain connects TRBV6-5 to TRBJ1-5; TRBD1 agrees at 9 bases. J lost 6 bases, V lost 6 bases, and 9 bases had no gene match. CDR3 length equals 15 residues. Germline values: CDR1 MNHEY, CDR2 SVGAGI. The CDR3 loop reads CASSPDRGMGQPQHF. The CDR3 nucleotides read TGTGCCAGCAGCCCGGACAGGGGAATGGGTCAGCCCCAGCATTTT.